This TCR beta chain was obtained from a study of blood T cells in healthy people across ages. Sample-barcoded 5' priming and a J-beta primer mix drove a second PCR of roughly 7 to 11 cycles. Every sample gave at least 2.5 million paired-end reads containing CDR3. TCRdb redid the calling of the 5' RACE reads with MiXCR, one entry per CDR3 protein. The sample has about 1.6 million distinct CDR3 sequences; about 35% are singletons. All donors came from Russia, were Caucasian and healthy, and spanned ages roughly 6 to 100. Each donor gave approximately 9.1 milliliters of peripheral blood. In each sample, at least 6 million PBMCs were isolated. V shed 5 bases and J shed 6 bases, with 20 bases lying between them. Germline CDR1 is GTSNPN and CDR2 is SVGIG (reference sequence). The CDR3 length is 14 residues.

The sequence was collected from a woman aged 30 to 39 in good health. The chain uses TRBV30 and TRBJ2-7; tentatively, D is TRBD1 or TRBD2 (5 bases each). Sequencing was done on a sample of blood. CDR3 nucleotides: TGTGCCTGGGGCGGCCGGGGCGTCGCCTCCGAGCAGTACTTC. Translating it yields CAWGGRGVASEQYF.